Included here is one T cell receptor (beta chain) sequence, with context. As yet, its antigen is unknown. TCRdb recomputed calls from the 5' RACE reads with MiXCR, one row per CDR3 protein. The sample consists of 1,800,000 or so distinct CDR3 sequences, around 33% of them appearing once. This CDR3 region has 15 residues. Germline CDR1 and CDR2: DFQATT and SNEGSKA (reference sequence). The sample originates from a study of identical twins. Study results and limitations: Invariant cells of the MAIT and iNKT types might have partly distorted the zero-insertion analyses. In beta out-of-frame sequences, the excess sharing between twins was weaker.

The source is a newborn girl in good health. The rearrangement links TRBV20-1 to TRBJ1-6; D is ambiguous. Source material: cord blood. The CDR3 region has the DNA TGCAGCGCCTTCCCGATTGCTACCTATAATTCACCCCTCCACTTT. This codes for CSAFPIATYNSPLHF.